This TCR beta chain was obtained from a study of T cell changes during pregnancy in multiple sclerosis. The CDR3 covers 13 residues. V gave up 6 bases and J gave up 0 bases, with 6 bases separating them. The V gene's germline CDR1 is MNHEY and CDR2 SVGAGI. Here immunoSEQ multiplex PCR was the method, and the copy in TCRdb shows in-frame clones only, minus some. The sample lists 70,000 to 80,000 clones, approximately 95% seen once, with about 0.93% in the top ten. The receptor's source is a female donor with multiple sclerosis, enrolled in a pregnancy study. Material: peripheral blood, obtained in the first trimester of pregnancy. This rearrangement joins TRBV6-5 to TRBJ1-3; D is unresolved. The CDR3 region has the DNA TGTGCCAGCAGGGCCCCCTCTGGAAACACCATATATTTT. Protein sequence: CASRAPSGNTIYF.